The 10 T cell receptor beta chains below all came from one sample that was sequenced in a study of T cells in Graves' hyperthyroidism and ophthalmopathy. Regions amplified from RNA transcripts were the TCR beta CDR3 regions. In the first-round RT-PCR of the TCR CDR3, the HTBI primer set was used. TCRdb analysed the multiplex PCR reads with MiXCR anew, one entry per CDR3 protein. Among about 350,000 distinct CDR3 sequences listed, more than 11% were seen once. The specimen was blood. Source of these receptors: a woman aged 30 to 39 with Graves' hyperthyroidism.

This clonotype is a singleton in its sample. The CDR3 nucleotides read TGTGCCAGCAGCAACCTACTAGCGGGAGGTTGGGGCACAGATACGCAGTATTTT. Translation: CASSNLLAGGWGTDTQYF. The chain links TRBV5-6 to TRBJ2-3, with 12 positions matching TRBD2. The CDR3 is made up of 18 amino acids. V shed 4 bases, J shed 1 base, and the junction held 10 bases outside the gene matches. Germline V gene lookup returns CDR1 SGHDT and CDR2 YYEEEE.

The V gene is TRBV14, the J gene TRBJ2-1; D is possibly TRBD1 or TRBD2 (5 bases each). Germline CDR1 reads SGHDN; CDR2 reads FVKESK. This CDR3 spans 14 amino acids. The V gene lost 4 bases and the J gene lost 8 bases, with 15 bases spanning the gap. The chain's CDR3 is CASSPPRVGDEQFF. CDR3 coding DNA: TGTGCCAGCAGCCCCCCCCGGGTGGGGGATGAGCAGTTCTTC.

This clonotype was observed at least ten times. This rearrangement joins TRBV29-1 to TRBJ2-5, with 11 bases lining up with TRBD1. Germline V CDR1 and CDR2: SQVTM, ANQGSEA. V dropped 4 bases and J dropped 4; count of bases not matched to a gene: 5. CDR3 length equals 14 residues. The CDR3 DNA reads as TGCAGCGTTGTGGGGACAGGGGGTCGAGAGACCCAGTACTTC. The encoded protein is CSVVGTGGRETQYF.

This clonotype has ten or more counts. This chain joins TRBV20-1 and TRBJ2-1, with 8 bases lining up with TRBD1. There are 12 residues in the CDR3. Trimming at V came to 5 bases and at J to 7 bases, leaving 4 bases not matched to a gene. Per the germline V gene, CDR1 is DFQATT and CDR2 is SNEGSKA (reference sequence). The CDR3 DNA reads TGCAGTGCTGGTAGGACAGGGAATGAGCAGTTCTTC. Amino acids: CSAGRTGNEQFF.

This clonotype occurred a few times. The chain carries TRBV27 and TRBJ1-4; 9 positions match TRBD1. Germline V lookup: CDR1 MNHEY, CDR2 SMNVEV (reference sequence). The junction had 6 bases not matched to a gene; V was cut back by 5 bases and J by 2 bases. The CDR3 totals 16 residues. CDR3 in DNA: TGTGCCAGCAGTCCGGACAGGGGCCTTACTAATGAAAAACTGTTTTTT. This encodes CASSPDRGLTNEKLFF.

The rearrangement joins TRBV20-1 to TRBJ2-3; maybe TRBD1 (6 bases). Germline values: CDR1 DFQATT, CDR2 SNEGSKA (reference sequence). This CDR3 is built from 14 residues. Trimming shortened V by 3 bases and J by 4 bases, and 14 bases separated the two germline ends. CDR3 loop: CSARRVAGADTQYF. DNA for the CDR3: TGCAGTGCTAGGCGGGTGGCAGGGGCAGATACGCAGTATTTT.

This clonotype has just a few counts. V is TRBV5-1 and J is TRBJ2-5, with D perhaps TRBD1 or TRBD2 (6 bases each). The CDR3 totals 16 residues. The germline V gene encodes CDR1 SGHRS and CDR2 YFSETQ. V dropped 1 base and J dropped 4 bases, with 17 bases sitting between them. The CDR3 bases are TGCGCCAGCAGCTTGTCGGGGGATAAGGGGGGAGAGACCCAGTACTTC. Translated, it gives CASSLSGDKGGETQYF. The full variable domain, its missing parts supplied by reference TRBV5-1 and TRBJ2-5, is KAGVTQTPRYLIKTRGQQVTLSCSPISGHRSVSWYQQTPGQGLQFLFEYFSETQRNKGNFPGRFSGRQFSNSRSEMNVSTLELGDSALYLCASSLSGDKGGETQYFGPGTRLLVL.

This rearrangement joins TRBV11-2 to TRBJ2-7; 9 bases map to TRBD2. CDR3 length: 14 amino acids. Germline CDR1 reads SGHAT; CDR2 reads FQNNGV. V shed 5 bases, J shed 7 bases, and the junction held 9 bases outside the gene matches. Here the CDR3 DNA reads TGTGCCAGCAGCGCCACGGGACTAGCTGCTGAGCAGTACTTC. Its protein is CASSATGLAAEQYF.

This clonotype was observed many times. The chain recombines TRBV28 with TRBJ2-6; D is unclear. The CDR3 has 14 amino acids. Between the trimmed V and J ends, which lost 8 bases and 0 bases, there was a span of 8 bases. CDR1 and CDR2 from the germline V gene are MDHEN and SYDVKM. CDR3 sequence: CASDTDSGANVLTF. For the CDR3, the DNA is TGTGCCAGCGACACAGACTCTGGGGCCAACGTCCTGACTTTC.

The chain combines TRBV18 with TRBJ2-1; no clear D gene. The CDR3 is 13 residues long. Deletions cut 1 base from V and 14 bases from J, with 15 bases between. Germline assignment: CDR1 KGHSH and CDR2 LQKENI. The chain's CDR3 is CASSPLRGSVEFF. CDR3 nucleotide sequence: TGTGCCAGCTCACCACTAAGAGGTTCCGTCGAGTTCTTC.